Listed below are T cell receptor beta chains from one sample, sequenced in a study of radiation and T cells in renal cell carcinoma. This table comes from immunoSEQ multiplex PCR, and its TCRdb copy is limited to in-frame clones, with some not included. The sample carries some 70,000 clones, around 80% recorded once. The specimen was blood, collected from a patient whose treatment included radiotherapy and nephrectomy. These receptors were obtained from a man aged 55 to 70 with renal cell carcinoma. CDR3s include the opening cysteine and the closing phenylalanine or tryptophan. The D gene is left open where the match is weak. The size field is filled for only some rows; it gives once, few, many or a size class.

abundance	d_gene	j_gene	v_gene	CDR3aa	CDR3nt
few	.	TRBJ1-2	TRBV7-2	CASSLGQAWGGYTF	TGTGCCAGCAGCTTAGGACAGGCCTGGGGTGGCTACACCTTC
.	.	TRBJ2-3	TRBV4-1	CASSQVGTWDTQYF	TGCGCCAGCAGCCAAGTAGGCACATGGGATACGCAGTATTTT
.	.	TRBJ2-7	TRBV28	CASSPQADSYEQYF	TGTGCCAGCAGTCCCCAAGCAGATTCCTACGAGCAGTACTTC
.	.	TRBJ2-5	TRBV30	CAWSEASQETQYF	TGTGCCTGGAGTGAGGCGTCTCAAGAGACCCAGTACTTC
.	TRBD1	TRBJ2-3	TRBV18	CASSQSTGSTDTQYF	TGTGCCAGCTCCCAATCGACAGGGAGCACAGATACGCAGTATTTT
.	.	TRBJ2-4	TRBV5-5	CASSGGIGSKNIQYF	TGTGCCAGCAGCGGCGGAATTGGGAGCAAAAACATTCAGTACTTC
.	TRBD1	TRBJ2-7	TRBV29-1	CSVEDRDRGPYEQYF	TGCAGCGTTGAAGATCGGGACAGGGGGCCCTACGAGCAGTACTTC
once	TRBD2	TRBJ2-7	TRBV28	CASSLSRTSVSTYEQYF	TGTGCCAGCAGTTTATCCCGCACTAGCGTCTCGACCTACGAGCAGTACTTC
.	.	TRBJ2-7	TRBV15	CATSRDRSLDSTQYF	TGTGCCACCAGCAGAGATCGCAGTTTGGATTCTACGCAGTACTTC
.	TRBD1	TRBJ2-1	TRBV10-2	CASRTGDYNEQFF	TGCGCCAGCAGGACAGGGGACTACAATGAGCAGTTCTTC
.	.	TRBJ1-4	TRBV5-6	CASSFLAREDEKLFF	TGTGCCAGCAGCTTTTTGGCTAGGGAGGATGAAAAACTGTTTTTT
few	.	TRBJ1-4	TRBV4-3	CASSQDAYGGEKLFF	TGCGCCAGCAGCCAAGATGCGTATGGAGGGGAAAAACTGTTTTTT
.	.	TRBJ2-1	TRBV27	CASSHGAGYNEQFF	TGTGCCAGCAGTCACGGGGCCGGTTACAATGAGCAGTTCTTC
.	TRBD2	TRBJ2-3	TRBV29-1	CSVVTSGSAPDTQYF	TGCAGCGTTGTAACTAGCGGGAGTGCCCCAGATACGCAGTATTTT
.	.	TRBJ1-1	TRBV29-1	CSVDHGGASTEAFF	TGCAGCGTCGACCACGGAGGGGCCAGCACTGAAGCTTTCTTT
few	.	TRBJ1-1	TRBV18	CASSPNTPQGNTEAFF	TGTGCCAGCTCACCGAATACTCCCCAGGGTAACACTGAAGCTTTCTTT
.	TRBD1	TRBJ2-4	TRBV5-1	CASSSTPGQKNIQYF	TGCGCCAGCAGCTCGACTCCGGGACAGAAAAACATTCAGTACTTC
.	TRBD2	TRBJ2-7	TRBV7-2	CASSLSGRGGEQYF	TGTGCCAGCAGCTTAAGCGGGAGAGGTGGCGAGCAGTACTTC
.	TRBD1	TRBJ2-7	TRBV2	CASSGAGGFYEQYF	TGTGCCAGCAGTGGGGCAGGGGGTTTTTACGAGCAGTACTTC
.	.	TRBJ2-1	TRBV5-1	CASSLDTGRTTNEQFF	TGCGCCAGCAGCTTGGATACTGGACGTACAACGAATGAGCAGTTCTTC
.	.	TRBJ1-1	TRBV6-1	CASSESGGPRGSEAFF	TGTGCCAGCAGTGAATCCGGCGGGCCACGAGGGTCTGAAGCTTTCTTT
.	.	TRBJ1-4	TRBV4-1	CASSQGYIYEKLFF	TGCGCCAGCAGCCAAGGTTACATTTATGAAAAACTGTTTTTT
.	TRBD1	TRBJ2-1	TRBV4-1	CASSATGGSYNEQFF	TGCGCCAGCAGCGCGACAGGGGGATCCTACAATGAGCAGTTCTTC
.	.	TRBJ2-1	TRBV7-9	CASSRTGGALSGYNEQFF	TGTGCCAGCAGCCGCACTGGGGGGGCCCTGAGCGGCTACAATGAGCAGTTCTTC
few	TRBD1	TRBJ1-1	TRBV29-1	CSGWDRYYTEAFF	TGCAGCGGCTGGGACAGGTATTACACTGAAGCTTTCTTT
once	.	TRBJ2-1	TRBV27	CASGSRLWNKQFF	TGTGCCAGCGGGTCCCGCTTGTGGAATAAGCAGTTCTTC
medium-sized	.	TRBJ2-2	TRBV5-1	CASSLNQGAGELFF	TGCGCCAGCAGCTTGAATCAGGGAGCCGGGGAGCTGTTTTTT
.	TRBD1	TRBJ2-2	TRBV5-1	CASSRQGSDTGELFF	TGCGCCAGCTCCCGACAGGGGTCGGACACCGGGGAGCTGTTTTTT
few	TRBD2	TRBJ2-7	TRBV7-2	CASSSDLREGEQYF	TGTGCCAGCAGCTCCGACTTACGGGAGGGTGAGCAGTACTTC
.	.	TRBJ2-1	TRBV4-3	CASSQDQGSSFYNEQFF	TGCGCCAGCAGCCAAGACCAGGGCTCCTCGTTTTACAATGAGCAGTTCTTC
.	TRBD1	TRBJ2-2	TRBV6-1	CAKAGQGAPGGELFF	TGTGCGAAAGCCGGACAGGGGGCGCCTGGCGGGGAGCTGTTTTTT
.	.	TRBJ1-5	TRBV10-1	CATSGQGNQPQHF	TGCGCCACCAGTGGTCAGGGAAATCAGCCCCAGCATTTT
few	TRBD2	TRBJ2-2	TRBV4-1	CASSLGLAGVGTGELFF	TGCGCCAGCAGCCTCGGACTAGCGGGAGTTGGGACCGGGGAGCTGTTTTTT
.	.	TRBJ1-1	TRBV10-3	CAISESRGYDLLRNTEAFF	TGTGCCATCAGTGAGTCGAGGGGGTACGACCTCCTCCGGAACACTGAAGCTTTCTTT
.	TRBD2	TRBJ2-7	TRBV5-1	CASSSPREGPSYEQYF	TGCGCCAGCAGCTCACCCCGGGAGGGACCCTCCTACGAGCAGTACTTC
.	.	TRBJ2-7	TRBV6-5	CASSYNSAHYEQYF	TGTGCCAGCAGTTACAACTCAGCACACTACGAGCAGTACTTC